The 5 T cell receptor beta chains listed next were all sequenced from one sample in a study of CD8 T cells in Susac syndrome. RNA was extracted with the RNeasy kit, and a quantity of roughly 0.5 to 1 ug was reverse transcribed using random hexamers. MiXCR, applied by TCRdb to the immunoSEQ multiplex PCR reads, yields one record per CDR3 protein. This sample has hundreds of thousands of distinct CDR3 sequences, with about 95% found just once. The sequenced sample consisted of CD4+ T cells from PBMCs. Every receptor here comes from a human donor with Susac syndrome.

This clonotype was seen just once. In DNA form, the CDR3 reads TGCGCCAGCAGTCAAGGGGGACACGGACGTGAGCAGTACTTC. Its translation: CASSQGGHGREQYF. The chain recombines TRBV5-1 with TRBJ2-7, with D possibly TRBD1 on 6 matching bases. The CDR3 totals 14 residues. Germline CDR1 is SGHRS and CDR2 is YFSETQ. Trimming took 5 bases from V and 7 from J, leaving 19 bases between them.

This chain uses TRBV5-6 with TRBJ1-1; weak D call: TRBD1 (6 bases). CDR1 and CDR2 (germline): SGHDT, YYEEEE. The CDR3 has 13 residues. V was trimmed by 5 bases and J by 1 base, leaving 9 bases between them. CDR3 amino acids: CASRTRGNTEAFF. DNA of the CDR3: TGTGCCAGCAGGACCAGGGGGAACACTGAAGCTTTCTTT.

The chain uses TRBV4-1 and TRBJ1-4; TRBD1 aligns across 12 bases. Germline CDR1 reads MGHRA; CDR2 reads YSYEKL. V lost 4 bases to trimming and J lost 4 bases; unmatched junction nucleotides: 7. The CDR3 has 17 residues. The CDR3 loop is CASSPGTGGGYNEKLFF. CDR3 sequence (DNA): TGCGCCAGCAGCCCCGGGACAGGGGGCGGTTATAATGAAAAACTGTTTTTT.

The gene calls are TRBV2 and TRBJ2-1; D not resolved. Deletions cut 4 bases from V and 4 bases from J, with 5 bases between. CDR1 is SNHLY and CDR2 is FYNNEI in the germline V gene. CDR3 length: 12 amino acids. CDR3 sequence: CASSARYNEQFF. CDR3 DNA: TGTGCCAGCAGTGCTAGATACAATGAGCAGTTCTTC.

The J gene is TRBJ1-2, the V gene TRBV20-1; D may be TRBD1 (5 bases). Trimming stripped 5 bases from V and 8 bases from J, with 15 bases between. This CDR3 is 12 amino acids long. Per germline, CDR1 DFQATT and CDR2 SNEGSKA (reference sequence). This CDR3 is CSARGGREGYTF. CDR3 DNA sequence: TGCAGTGCTCGGGGGGGAAGGGAAGGCTACACCTTC.